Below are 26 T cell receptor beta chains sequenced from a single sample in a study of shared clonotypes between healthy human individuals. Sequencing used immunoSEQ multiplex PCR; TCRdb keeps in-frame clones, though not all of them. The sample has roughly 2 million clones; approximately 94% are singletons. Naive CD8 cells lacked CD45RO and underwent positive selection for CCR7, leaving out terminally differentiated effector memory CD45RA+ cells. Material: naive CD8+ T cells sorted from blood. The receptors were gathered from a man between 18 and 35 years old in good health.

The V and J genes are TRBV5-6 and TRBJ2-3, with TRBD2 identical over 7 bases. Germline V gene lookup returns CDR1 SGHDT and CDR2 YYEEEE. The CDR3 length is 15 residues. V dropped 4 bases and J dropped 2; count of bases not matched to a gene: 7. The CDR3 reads CASSPGTIFTDTQYF. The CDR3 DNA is TGTGCCAGCAGCCCGGGGACTATTTTCACAGATACGCAGTATTTT.

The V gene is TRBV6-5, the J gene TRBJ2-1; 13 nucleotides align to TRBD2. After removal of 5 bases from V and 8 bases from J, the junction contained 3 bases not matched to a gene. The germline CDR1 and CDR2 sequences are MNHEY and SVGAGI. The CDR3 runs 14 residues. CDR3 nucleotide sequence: TGTGCCAGCAGTATCGGACTAGCGGGAGATGAGCAGTTCTTC. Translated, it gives CASSIGLAGDEQFF.

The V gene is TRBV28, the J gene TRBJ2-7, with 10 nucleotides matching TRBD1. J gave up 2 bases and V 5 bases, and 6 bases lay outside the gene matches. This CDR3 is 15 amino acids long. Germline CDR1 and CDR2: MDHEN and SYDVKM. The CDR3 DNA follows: TGTGCCAGCAGTCCGACCGGGACAGGGGCCTACGAGCAGTACTTC. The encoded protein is CASSPTGTGAYEQYF.

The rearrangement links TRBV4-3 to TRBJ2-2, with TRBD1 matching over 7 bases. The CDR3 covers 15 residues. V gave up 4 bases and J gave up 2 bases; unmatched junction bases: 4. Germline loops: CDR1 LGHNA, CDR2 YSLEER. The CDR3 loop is CASSLGQLNTGELFF. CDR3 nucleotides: TGCGCCAGCAGCCTGGGACAGCTTAACACCGGGGAGCTGTTTTTT.

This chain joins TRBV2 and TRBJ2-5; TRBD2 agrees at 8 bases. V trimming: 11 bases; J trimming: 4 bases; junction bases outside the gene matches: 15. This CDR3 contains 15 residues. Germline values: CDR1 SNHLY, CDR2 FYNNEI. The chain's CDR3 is CASRQAGGPGETQYF. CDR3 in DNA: TGTGCCTCCAGGCAGGCGGGAGGTCCCGGAGAGACCCAGTACTTC.

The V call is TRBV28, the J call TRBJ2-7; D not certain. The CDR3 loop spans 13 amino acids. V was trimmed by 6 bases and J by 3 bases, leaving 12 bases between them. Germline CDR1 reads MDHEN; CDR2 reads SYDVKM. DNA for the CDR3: TGTGCCAGCAGGCCCGGTTCTGGCTACGAGCAGTACTTC. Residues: CASRPGSGYEQYF.

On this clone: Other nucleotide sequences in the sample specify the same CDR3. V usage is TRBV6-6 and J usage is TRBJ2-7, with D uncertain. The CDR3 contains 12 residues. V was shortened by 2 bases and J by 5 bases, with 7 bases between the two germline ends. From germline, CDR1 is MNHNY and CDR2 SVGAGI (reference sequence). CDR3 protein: CASSYGPNEQYF. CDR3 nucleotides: TGTGCCAGCAGTTACGGACCCAACGAGCAGTACTTC.

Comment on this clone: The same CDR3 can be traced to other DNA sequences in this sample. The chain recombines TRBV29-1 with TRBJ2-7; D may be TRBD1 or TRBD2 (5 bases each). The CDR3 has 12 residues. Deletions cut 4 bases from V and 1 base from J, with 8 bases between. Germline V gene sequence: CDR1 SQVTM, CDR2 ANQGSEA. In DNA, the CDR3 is TGCAGCGTTGTCGGGGCGTCCTACGAGCAGTACTTC. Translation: CSVVGASYEQYF.

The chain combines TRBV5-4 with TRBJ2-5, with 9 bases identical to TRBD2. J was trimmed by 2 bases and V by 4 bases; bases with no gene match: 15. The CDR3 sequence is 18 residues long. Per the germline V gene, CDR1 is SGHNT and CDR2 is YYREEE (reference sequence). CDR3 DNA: TGTGCCAGCAGCCCAAAACAGGGTACTAGCGGGCCTCAAGAGACCCAGTACTTC. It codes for CASSPKQGTSGPQETQYF.

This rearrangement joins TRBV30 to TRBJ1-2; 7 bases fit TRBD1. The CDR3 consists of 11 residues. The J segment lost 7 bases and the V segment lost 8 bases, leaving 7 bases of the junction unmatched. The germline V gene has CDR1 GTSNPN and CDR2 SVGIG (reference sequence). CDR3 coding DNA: TGTGCCACAGGGGACATCCTTGGCTACACCTTC. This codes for CATGDILGYTF.

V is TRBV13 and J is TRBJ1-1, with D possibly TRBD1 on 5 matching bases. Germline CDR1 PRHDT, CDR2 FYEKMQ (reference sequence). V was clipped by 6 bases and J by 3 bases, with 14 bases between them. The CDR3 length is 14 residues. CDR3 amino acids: CASRARGSDTEAFF. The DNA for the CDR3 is TGTGCCAGCAGAGCCCGGGGGTCGGACACTGAAGCTTTCTTT.

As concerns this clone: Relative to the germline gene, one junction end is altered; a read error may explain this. The CDR3 sequence: CASGLVVSGNAGELFF. The CDR3 coding sequence is TGTGCTAGTGGTTTGGTGGTTAGCGGGAACGCCGGGGAGCTGTTTTTT. The chain joins TRBV12-5 to TRBJ2-2; 8 bases are shared with TRBD2. The CDR3 consists of 16 residues. Germline V gene data show CDR1 as LGHNT and CDR2 as FRNRAP.

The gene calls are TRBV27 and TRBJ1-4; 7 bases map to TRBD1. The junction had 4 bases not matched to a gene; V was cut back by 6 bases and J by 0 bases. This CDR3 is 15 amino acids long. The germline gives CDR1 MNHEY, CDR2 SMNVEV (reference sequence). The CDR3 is CASRQDRSTNEKLFF. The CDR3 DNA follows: TGTGCCAGCAGGCAGGACAGGTCAACTAATGAAAAACTGTTTTTT.

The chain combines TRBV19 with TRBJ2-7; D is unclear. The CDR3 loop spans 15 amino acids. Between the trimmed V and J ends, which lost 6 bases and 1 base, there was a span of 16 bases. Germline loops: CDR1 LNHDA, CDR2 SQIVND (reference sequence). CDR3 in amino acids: CASSPALDGSYEQYF. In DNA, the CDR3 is TGTGCCAGTAGCCCTGCCCTGGACGGGTCCTACGAGCAGTACTTC.

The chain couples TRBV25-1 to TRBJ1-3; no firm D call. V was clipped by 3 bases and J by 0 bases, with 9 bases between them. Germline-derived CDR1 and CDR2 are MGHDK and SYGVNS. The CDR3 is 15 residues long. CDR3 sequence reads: CASSDGRLSGNTIYF. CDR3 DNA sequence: TGTGCCAGCAGTGACGGACGGCTCTCTGGAAACACCATATATTTT.

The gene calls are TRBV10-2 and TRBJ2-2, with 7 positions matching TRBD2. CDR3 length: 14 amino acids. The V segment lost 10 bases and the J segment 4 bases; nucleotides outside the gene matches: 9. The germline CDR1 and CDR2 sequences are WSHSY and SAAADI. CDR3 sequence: CATTQGLGTGELFF. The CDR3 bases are TGCGCCACCACCCAAGGACTAGGCACCGGGGAGCTGTTTTTT.

CDR3 loop: CASSPAGGTKTYEQYF. CDR3 nucleotide sequence: TGTGCCAGCAGTCCAGCGGGCGGGACAAAAACCTACGAGCAGTACTTC. The chain recombines TRBV27 with TRBJ2-7; either TRBD1 or TRBD2 may fit D (6 bases each). This CDR3 comprises 16 residues. The germline V gene encodes CDR1 MNHEY and CDR2 SMNVEV (reference sequence). Trimming shortened V by 5 bases and J by 2 bases, and 19 bases separated the two germline ends.

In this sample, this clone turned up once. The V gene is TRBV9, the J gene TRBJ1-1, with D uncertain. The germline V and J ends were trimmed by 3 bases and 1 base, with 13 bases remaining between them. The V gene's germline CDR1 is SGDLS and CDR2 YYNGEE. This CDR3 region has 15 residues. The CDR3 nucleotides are TGTGCCAGCAGCGCGCCCACCGGGAGGAACACTGAAGCTTTCTTT. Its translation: CASSAPTGRNTEAFF.

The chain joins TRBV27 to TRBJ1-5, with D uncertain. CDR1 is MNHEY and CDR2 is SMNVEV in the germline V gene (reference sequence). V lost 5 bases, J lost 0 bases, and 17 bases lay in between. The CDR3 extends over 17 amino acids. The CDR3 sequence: CASSPLSPDHSNQPQHF. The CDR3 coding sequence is TGTGCCAGCAGTCCCCTGAGTCCCGACCATAGCAATCAGCCCCAGCATTTT.

CDR3 bases: TGTGCCATCAGTGATGTTCGCGAGCAGTACTTC. It codes for CAISDVREQYF. The gene calls are TRBV10-3 and TRBJ2-7; D ambiguous. This CDR3 is 11 amino acids long. Germline CDR1 ENHRY, CDR2 SYGVKD. V was trimmed by 3 bases and J by 6 bases, leaving 6 bases between them.

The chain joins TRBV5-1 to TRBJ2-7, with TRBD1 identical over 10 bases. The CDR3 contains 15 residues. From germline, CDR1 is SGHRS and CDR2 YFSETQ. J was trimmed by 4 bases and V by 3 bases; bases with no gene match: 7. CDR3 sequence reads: CASSSSPGQGYEQYF. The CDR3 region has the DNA TGCGCCAGCAGCTCATCACCGGGACAGGGGTACGAGCAGTACTTC.

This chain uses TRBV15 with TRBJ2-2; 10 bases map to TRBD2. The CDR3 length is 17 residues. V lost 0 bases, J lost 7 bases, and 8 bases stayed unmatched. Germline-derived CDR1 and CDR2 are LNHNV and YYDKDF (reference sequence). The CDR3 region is CATSRDGLAGEDGELFF. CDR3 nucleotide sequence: TGTGCCACCAGCAGAGATGGCCTAGCGGGGGAAGACGGGGAGCTGTTTTTT.

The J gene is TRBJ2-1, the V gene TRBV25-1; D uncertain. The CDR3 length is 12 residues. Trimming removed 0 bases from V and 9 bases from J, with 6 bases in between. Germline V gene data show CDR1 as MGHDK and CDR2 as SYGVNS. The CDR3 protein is CASSEYGFEQFF. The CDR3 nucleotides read TGTGCCAGCAGTGAATATGGGTTTGAGCAGTTCTTC.

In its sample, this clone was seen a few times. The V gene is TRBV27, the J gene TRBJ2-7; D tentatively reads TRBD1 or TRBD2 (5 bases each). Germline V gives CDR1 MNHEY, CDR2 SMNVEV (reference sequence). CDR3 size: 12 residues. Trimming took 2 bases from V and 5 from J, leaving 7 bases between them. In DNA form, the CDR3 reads TGTGCCAGCAGTTTAATGGGGGACGAGCAGTACTTC. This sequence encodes CASSLMGDEQYF.

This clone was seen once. CDR3: CASSQGSTDTQYF. DNA of the CDR3: TGTGCCAGCAGCCAAGGGAGCACAGATACGCAGTATTTT. The V gene is TRBV5-6, the J gene TRBJ2-3; the D is unclear. The ends were cut back, 4 bases at V and 0 bases at J, with 6 bases in the middle. The length of the CDR3 is 13 residues. The germline V gene has CDR1 SGHDT and CDR2 YYEEEE.

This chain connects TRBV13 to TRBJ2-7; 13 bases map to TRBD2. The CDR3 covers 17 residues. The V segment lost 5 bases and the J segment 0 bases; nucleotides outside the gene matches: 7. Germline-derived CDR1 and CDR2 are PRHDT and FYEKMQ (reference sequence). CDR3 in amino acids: CASSQGLAGDLSYEQYF. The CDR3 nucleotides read TGTGCCAGCAGCCAAGGACTAGCGGGAGATCTCTCCTACGAGCAGTACTTC. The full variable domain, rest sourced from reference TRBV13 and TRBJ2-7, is AAGVIQSPRHLIKEKRETATLKCYPIPRHDTVYWYQQGPGQDPQFLISFYEKMQSDKGSIPDRFSAQQFSDYHSELNMSSLELGDSALYFCASSQGLAGDLSYEQYFGPGTRLTVT.